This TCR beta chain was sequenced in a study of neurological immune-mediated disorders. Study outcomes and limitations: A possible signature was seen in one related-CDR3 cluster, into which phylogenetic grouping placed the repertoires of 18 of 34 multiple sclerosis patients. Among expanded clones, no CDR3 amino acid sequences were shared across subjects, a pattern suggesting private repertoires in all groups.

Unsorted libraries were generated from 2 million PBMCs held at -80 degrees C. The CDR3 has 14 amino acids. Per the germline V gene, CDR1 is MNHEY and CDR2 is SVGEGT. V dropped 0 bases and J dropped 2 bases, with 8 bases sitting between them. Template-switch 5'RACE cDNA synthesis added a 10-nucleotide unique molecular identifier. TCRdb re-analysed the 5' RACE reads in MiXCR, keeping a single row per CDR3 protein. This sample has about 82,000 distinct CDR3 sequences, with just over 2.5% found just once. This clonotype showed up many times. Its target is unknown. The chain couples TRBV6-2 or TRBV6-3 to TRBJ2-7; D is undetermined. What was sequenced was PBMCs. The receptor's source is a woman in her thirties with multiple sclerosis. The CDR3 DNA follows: TGTGCCAGCAGTTACTCGGAACAGACCTACGAGCAGTACTTC. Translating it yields CASSYSEQTYEQYF.